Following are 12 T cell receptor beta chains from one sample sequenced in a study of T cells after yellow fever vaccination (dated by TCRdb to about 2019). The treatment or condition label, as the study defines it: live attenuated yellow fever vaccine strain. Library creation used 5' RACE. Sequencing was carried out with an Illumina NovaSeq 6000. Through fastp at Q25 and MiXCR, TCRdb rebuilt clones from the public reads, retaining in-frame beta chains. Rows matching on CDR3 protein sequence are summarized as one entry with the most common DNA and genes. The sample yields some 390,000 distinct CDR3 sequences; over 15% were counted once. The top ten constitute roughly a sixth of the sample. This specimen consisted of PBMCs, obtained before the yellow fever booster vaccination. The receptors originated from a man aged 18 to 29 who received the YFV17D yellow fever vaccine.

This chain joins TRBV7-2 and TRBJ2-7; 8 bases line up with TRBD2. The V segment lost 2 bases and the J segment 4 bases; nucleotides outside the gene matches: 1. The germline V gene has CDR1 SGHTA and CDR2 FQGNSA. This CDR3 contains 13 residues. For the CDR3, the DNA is TGTGCCAGCAGCTTACTAGCGGGTTACGAGCAGTACGTC. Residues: CASSLLAGYEQYV.

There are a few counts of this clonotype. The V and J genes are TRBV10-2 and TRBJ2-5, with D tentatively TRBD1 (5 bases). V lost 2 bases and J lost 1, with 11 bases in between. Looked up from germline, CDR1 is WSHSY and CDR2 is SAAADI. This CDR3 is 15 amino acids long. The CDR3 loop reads CASSEKGRAQETQYF. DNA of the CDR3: TGCGCCAGCAGTGAGAAGGGCAGGGCCCAAGAGACCCAGTACTTC.

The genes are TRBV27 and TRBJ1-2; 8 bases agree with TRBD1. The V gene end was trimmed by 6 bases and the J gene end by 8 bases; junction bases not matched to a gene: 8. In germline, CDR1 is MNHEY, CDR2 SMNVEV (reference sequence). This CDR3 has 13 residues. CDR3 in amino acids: CASSLGQGRGYTF. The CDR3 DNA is TGTGCCAGCAGCCTCGGACAGGGCAGGGGCTACACCTTC.

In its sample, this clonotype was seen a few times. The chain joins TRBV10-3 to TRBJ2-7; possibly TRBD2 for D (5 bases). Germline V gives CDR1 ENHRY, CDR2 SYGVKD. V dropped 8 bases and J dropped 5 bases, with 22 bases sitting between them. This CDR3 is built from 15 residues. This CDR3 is CAIRGSKGPSDEQYF. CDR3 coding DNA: TGTGCCATCCGAGGGAGCAAAGGACCTTCGGACGAGCAGTACTTC.

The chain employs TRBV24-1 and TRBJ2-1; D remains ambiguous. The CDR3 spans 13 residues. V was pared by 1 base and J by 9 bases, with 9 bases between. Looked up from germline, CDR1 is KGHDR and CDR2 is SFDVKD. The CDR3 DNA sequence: TGTGCCACCAGTGATTTTAAGGGCCTTGAGCAGTTCTTC. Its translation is CATSDFKGLEQFF.

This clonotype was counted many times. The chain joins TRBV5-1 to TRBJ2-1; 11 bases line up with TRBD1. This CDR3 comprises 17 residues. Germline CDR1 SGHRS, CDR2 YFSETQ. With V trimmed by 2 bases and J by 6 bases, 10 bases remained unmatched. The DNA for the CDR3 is TGCGCCAGCAGCTTTAGGACAGGGGGCGACTTTGCCAATGAGCAGTTCTTC. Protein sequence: CASSFRTGGDFANEQFF. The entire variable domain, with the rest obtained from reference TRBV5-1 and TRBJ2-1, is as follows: KAGVTQTPRYLIKTRGQQVTLSCSPISGHRSVSWYQQTPGQGLQFLFEYFSETQRNKGNFPGRFSGRQFSNSRSEMNVSTLELGDSALYLCASSFRTGGDFANEQFFGPGTRLTVL.

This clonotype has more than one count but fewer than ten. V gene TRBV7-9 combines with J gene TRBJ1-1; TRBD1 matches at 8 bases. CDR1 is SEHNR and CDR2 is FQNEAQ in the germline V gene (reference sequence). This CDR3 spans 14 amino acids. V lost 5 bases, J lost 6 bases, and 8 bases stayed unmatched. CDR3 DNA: TGTGCCAGCAGCGGACGACAGGGGATCCCTGAAGCTTTCTTT. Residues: CASSGRQGIPEAFF.

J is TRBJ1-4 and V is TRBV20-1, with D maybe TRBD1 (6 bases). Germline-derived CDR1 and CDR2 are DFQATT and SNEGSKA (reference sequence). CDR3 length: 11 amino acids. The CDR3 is CSGARSEKLFF. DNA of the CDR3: TGCTCAGGGGCGCGTTCTGAAAAACTGTTTTTT.

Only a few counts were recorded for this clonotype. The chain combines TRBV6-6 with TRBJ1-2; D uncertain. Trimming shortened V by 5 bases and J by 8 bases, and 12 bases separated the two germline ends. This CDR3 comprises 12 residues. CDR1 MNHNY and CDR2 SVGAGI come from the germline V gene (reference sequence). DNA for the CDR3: TGTGCCAGCAGTCCCGGCGTGATAGGCTACACCTTC. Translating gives CASSPGVIGYTF.

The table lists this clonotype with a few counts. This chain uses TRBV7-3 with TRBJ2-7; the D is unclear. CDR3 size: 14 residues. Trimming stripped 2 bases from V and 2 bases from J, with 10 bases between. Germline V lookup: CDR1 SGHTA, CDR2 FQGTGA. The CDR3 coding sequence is TGTGCCAGCAGCTTACTCCCCGAACCCTACGAGCAGTACTTC. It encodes CASSLLPEPYEQYF.

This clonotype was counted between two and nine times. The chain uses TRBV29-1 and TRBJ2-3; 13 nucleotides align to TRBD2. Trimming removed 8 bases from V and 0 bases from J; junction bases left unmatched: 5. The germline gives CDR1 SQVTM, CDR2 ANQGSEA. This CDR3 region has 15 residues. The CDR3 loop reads CSSTGLAGSTDTQYF. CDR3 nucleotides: TGCAGCTCGACGGGACTAGCGGGGAGCACAGATACGCAGTATTTT.

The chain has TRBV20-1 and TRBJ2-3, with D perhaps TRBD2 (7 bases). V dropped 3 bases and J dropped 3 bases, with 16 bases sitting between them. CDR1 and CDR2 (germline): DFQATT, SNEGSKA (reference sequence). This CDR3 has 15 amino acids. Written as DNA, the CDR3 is TGCAGTGCTAGGGCCAGGGGAGGGGAAACAGATACGCAGTATTTT. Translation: CSARARGGETDTQYF.